Sequencing of this TCR beta chain was carried out in a study of blood T cells in healthy people across ages. Study-wide context: About one barcoded beta molecule per two T cells was captured by template switching. General study points: Older age coincided with a roughly linear decline in TCR beta diversity per million T cells.

A second PCR, run for about 7 to 11 cycles, used a sample-barcoded 5' primer plus a J-beta primer mix. A single record per CDR3 protein comes from TCRdb applying MiXCR to the 5' RACE reads. The table shows approximately 1,700,000 distinct CDR3 sequences, with about two fifths occurring only once. The CDR3 loop spans 14 amino acids. Trimming shortened V by 0 bases and J by 10 bases, and 13 bases separated the two germline ends. Germline assignment: CDR1 MNHEY and CDR2 SVGAGI. This clonotype showed up just a few times. Its matching antigen is unknown. J is TRBJ2-1 and V is TRBV6-5, with a tentative D call TRBD2 (6 bases). The sequenced sample was blood. This TCR derives from a human donor in good health. In nucleotides, the CDR3 is TGTGCCAGCAGTTACTCGATGGGGGGATCGGAGCAGTTCTTC. This translates into CASSYSMGGSEQFF.